These T cell receptor beta chains were read from a single sample in a study of blood T cell repertoires in COVID-19. Clones were read by immunoSEQ multiplex PCR, and TCRdb kept only the in-frame ones, dropping some. The repertoire holds over 200,000 clones, around nine tenths seen once, with approximately 11% in the top ten. Source material: PBMCs or T cells enriched from blood (not recorded which). The receptors shown here come from a man between 25 and 39 years old who had recovered from COVID-19. Each CDR3 is given with its conserved first and last residue. D genes are given only for firm matches. The size of a clone is reported for some rows only, either as once, few or many, or as a class for expanded clones.

J	D	size	V	DNA	CDR3
TRBJ2-7	NA	NA	TRBV21-1	TGTGCCAGCAGCAAAGAAGGGACAAGAGTGGATAACGAGCAGTACTTC	CASSKEGTRVDNEQYF
TRBJ2-7	NA	once	TRBV7-2	TGTGCCAGCAGCTTAGGCCAGATCTACGAGCAGTACTTC	CASSLGQIYEQYF
TRBJ2-7	NA	once	TRBV24-1	TGTGCCACCAGCCTCCTCCGGGAGCCGCTCTACGAGCAGTACTTC	CATSLLREPLYEQYF
TRBJ2-3	NA	NA	TRBV19	TGTGCCAGTAGAGAGGACAGCACCACCGATACGCAGTATTTT	CASREDSTTDTQYF
TRBJ2-7	TRBD2	few	TRBV28	TGTGCCAGCGCCGCCGCCAGTAGCGGGGCCTCCTACGAGCAGTACTTC	CASAAASSGASYEQYF
TRBJ1-2	TRBD1	NA	TRBV6-5	TGTGCCAGCAGTCCGACAGGGACCTATGGCTACACCTTC	CASSPTGTYGYTF
TRBJ1-1	TRBD1	NA	TRBV30	TGTGCCTGGAGTCCAACAGGGGGCTCAAACACTGAAGCTTTCTTT	CAWSPTGGSNTEAFF
TRBJ2-4	TRBD1	NA	TRBV5-4	TGTGCCAGCAGCATGACAGGGGCCAAAAACATTCAGTACTTC	CASSMTGAKNIQYF
TRBJ2-2	TRBD1	NA	TRBV7-2	TGTGCCAGCAGCCAATATAGGGACAGGGTCAGGACCGGGGAGCTGTTTTTT	CASSQYRDRVRTGELFF
TRBJ2-7	TRBD1	NA	TRBV6-6	TGTGCCAGCACCAACCGACAGGGAAGCGAGCAGTACTTC	CASTNRQGSEQYF
TRBJ1-6	TRBD1	NA	TRBV6-5	TGTGCCAGCAGTTACGCCGGGACAGGCTATAATTCACCCCTCCACTTT	CASSYAGTGYNSPLHF
TRBJ1-5	NA	NA	TRBV30	TGTGCCTGGAGCAGCCAGGGGTATCAGCCCCAGCATTTT	CAWSSQGYQPQHF
TRBJ1-3	NA	NA	TRBV3-1/TRBV3-2	TGTGCCAGCAGTCCTAACCTTGTTGATCTAATTGCGGGAAACACCATATATTTT	CASSPNLVDLIAGNTIYF
TRBJ2-5	TRBD1	NA	TRBV5-6	TGTGCCAGCAGATTAGACAGGGCAGAGACCCAGTACTTC	CASRLDRAETQYF
TRBJ1-2	NA	few	TRBV6-4	TGTGCCAGCAGTGAGAGTGCGGGAGGGAGCTATGGCTACACCTTC	CASSESAGGSYGYTF
TRBJ1-6	NA	NA	TRBV28	TGTGCCAGCAGTGTGACACAGTATAATTCACCCCTCCACTTT	CASSVTQYNSPLHF
TRBJ2-7	NA	NA	TRBV14	TGTGCCAGCAGCCCTACAGACTACGAGCAGTACTTC	CASSPTDYEQYF
TRBJ2-3	TRBD1	NA	TRBV5-1	TGCGCCAGCAGCTTGGGGACAGGAAACAAAGATACGCAGTATTTT	CASSLGTGNKDTQYF
TRBJ2-2	NA	NA	TRBV7-9	TGTGCCAGCAGCTTAGAGACTAGTGGCCGCGGGGAGCTGTTTTTT	CASSLETSGRGELFF
TRBJ2-1	TRBD2	once	TRBV7-2	TGTGCCAGCAGCTCCCCGACCGGGGCGGGGGGGCGCGATGAGCAGTTCTTC	CASSSPTGAGGRDEQFF
TRBJ2-2	TRBD2	NA	TRBV9	TGTGCCAGCACGGGACTAAGAAGCAGTCCCGGGGAGCTGTTTTTT	CASTGLRSSPGELFF
TRBJ2-7	NA	NA	TRBV28	TGTGCCAGCACACAGGGAGTCTACGAGCAGTACTTC	CASTQGVYEQYF
TRBJ1-2	NA	NA	TRBV7-2	TGTGCCAGCAGCTTACCAGGACTGAACTATGGCTACACCTTC	CASSLPGLNYGYTF
TRBJ2-3	NA	NA	TRBV24-1	TGTGCCACCAGTGATTTGGGGGGGGGCATCACAGATACGCAGTATTTT	CATSDLGGGITDTQYF
TRBJ1-4	NA	NA	TRBV30	TGTGCCTGGGACGCCAGGTCAAAACTGTTTTTT	CAWDARSKLFF
TRBJ2-6	TRBD1	once	TRBV11-2	TGTGCCAGCAGCTTAAGGGGGCTGGGCTCTGGGGCCAACGTCCTGACTTTC	CASSLRGLGSGANVLTF
TRBJ2-1	NA	NA	TRBV3-1/TRBV3-2	TGTGCCAGCAGCCAAGCTAGCGCCTACAATGAGCAGTTCTTC	CASSQASAYNEQFF
TRBJ2-1	TRBD2	NA	TRBV18	TGTGCCAGCTCACCAACCGGCGGGAGGGCATGGAATGAGCAGTTCTTC	CASSPTGGRAWNEQFF
TRBJ1-3	NA	NA	TRBV4-3	TGCGCCAGCAGCCAAGTCGGCACCTCGGGTGGAGACACCATATATTTT	CASSQVGTSGGDTIYF
TRBJ1-6	NA	NA	TRBV28	TGTGCCAGCAGTTTATCGACAGAAAAGTATAATTCACCCCTCCACTTT	CASSLSTEKYNSPLHF
TRBJ1-3	NA	NA	TRBV19	TGTGCCAGTAAACCCGTTACAGATTCTGGAAACACCATATATTTT	CASKPVTDSGNTIYF